Below, 8 T cell receptor beta chains from the same sample are listed, as sequenced in a study of CD8+ T cells in alopecia areata. Extraction of RNA preceded its reverse transcription into cDNA, which served as the sequencing template. Here immunoSEQ multiplex PCR was the method, and the copy in TCRdb shows in-frame clones only, minus some. The sample includes over 150,000 clones, about 60% seen only once; the top ten take under 15%. The sample was CD4+ T cells sorted from blood, taken at week 0. The receptors stem from a human donor with alopecia areata.

This clone showed up just a few times. J is TRBJ1-1 and V is TRBV21-1; no DNA check was done on the table's D call, TRBD1. TRBV21-1 is a pseudogene segment. The CDR3 totals 13 residues. This CDR3 is CASTRQPAAEAFF. For the CDR3, the DNA is TGTGCCAGCACCCGACAGCCCGCCGCTGAAGCTTTCTTT.

This chain links TRBV29-1 with TRBJ1-1; no clear D gene. V shed 7 bases and J shed 1 base, with 10 bases lying between them. CDR3 length equals 12 residues. Per the germline V gene, CDR1 is SQVTM and CDR2 is ANQGSEA. CDR3 sequence (DNA): TGCAGCGCCACGGGCGGGAACACTGAAGCTTTCTTT. It encodes CSATGGNTEAFF.

The rearrangement uses TRBV5-1 and TRBJ1-1, with D uncertain. Trimming took 0 bases from V and 7 from J, leaving 13 bases between them. Germline assignment: CDR1 SGHRS and CDR2 YFSETQ. This CDR3 is 14 amino acids long. CDR3 region: CASSLAGNRFEAFF. The CDR3 DNA sequence: TGCGCCAGCAGCTTGGCTGGTAATCGTTTTGAAGCTTTCTTT.

This chain uses TRBV7-6 with TRBJ1-1; D not resolved. CDR1 is SGHVS, CDR2 FNYEAQ, per germline. The CDR3 runs to 16 residues. V was trimmed by 5 bases and J by 3 bases, leaving 19 bases between them. The chain's CDR3 is CASSQMSGYTDTEAFF. CDR3 sequence (DNA): TGTGCCAGCAGCCAGATGTCAGGCTACACGGACACTGAAGCTTTCTTT.

The rearrangement links TRBV29-1 to TRBJ1-1; D is uncertain. V lost 7 bases and J 4 bases, leaving 7 bases between the germline ends. The CDR3 consists of 10 residues. The V gene's germline CDR1 is SQVTM and CDR2 ANQGSEA. The CDR3 DNA sequence: TGCAGCGCAGACACCACTGAAGCTTTCTTT. Its protein is CSADTTEAFF.

CDR3: CAWSVESSGNTIYF. As DNA, the CDR3 is TGTGCCTGGAGTGTTGAGAGCTCTGGAAACACCATATATTTT. The V gene is TRBV30, the J gene TRBJ1-3; D not resolved. The germline V gene has CDR1 GTSNPN and CDR2 SVGIG (reference sequence). Trimming cost V 0 bases and J 0 bases, with 6 bases left between them. The CDR3 totals 14 residues.

This chain joins TRBV29-1 and TRBJ1-3, with D maybe TRBD1 (5 bases). Per germline, CDR1 SQVTM and CDR2 ANQGSEA. The CDR3 covers 16 residues. The V end was cut by 3 bases, the J end by 0 bases, with 15 bases between. CDR3 sequence (DNA): TGCAGCGTTGAGCCCGCGCGGGGGGGCTCTGGAAACACCATATATTTT. Residues: CSVEPARGGSGNTIYF.

This clone turned up a few times. The V and J genes are TRBV30 and TRBJ1-1; tentative D call: TRBD1 (5 bases). In germline, CDR1 is GTSNPN, CDR2 SVGIG (reference sequence). CDR3 length: 16 residues. V was trimmed by 1 base and J by 0 bases, leaving 15 bases between them. The CDR3 sequence is CAWSGGYQGLNTEAFF. Written as DNA, the CDR3 is TGTGCCTGGAGTGGGGGGTATCAGGGCCTGAACACTGAAGCTTTCTTT.